This entry concerns a single T cell receptor (beta chain). In the original workflow: The authors estimated nucleated cell counts from reference gene primer amplification. Sequenced by immunoSEQ multiplex PCR; TCRdb stores in-frame clones only, minus some. V and J calls and clone size come straight from that table; D and trimming were deduced from the DNA. Here the sample spans roughly 190,000 clones, around 85% being singletons. The J segment lost 6 bases and the V segment lost 6 bases, leaving 20 bases of the junction unmatched. The CDR3 has 18 residues. Germline lookup yields CDR1 MNHEY and CDR2 SVGEGT. This sample was taken from a study of blood T cell repertoires in COVID-19. Study-wide background: Samples taken during acute and convalescent COVID-19 were collected in the United States, Italy and Spain.

The source is a woman aged 55 to 70 with COVID-19, enrolled during active disease. Sequenced input: peripheral blood. The chain uses TRBV6-2 or TRBV6-3 and TRBJ2-1; 7 bases line up with TRBD1. The DNA of the CDR3 is TGTGCCAGCAGCCTCACTAAAAACCACCGGAACAGGGGCAATGAGCAGTTCTTC. Its protein is CASSLTKNHRNRGNEQFF.